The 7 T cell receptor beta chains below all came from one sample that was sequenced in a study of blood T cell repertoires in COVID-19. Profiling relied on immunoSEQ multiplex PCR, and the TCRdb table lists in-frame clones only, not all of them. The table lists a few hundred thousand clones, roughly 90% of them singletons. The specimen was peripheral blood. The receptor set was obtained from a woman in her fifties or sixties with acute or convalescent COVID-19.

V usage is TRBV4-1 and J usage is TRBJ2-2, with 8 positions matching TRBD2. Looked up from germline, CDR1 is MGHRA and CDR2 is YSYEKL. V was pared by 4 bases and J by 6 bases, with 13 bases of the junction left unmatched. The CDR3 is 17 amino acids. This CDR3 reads CASSLHQPGGASGELFF. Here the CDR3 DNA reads TGCGCCAGCAGCCTGCACCAACCCGGGGGGGCCTCCGGGGAGCTGTTTTTT.

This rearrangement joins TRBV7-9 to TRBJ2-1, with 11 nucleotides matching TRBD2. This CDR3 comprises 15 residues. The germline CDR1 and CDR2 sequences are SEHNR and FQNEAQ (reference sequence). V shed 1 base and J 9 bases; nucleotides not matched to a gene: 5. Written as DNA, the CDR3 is TGTGCCAGCAGCTTAGGTCGTCTAGCGGGAGGTGAGCAGTTCTTC. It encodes CASSLGRLAGGEQFF.

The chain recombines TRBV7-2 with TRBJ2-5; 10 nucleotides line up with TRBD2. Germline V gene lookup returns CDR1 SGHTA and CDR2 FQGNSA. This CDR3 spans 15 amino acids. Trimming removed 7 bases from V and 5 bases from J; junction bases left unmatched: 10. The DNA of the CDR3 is TGTGCCAGCAACCCCCTAGCGGGAGTTGGGGAGACCCAGTACTTC. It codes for CASNPLAGVGETQYF.

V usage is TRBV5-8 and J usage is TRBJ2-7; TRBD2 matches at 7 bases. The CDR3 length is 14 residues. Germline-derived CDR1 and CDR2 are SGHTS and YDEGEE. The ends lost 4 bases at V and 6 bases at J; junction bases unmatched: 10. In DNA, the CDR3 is TGTGCCAGCAGCGTGGGCGGGAGTAGTGCCGAGCAGTACTTC. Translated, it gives CASSVGGSSAEQYF.

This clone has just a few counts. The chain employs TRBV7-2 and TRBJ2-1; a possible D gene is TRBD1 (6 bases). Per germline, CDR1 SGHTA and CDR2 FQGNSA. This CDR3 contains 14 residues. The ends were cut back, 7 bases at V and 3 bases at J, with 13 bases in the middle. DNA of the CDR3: TGTGCCAGCACTCCAGGGGCCAGCTACAATGAGCAGTTCTTC. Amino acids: CASTPGASYNEQFF.

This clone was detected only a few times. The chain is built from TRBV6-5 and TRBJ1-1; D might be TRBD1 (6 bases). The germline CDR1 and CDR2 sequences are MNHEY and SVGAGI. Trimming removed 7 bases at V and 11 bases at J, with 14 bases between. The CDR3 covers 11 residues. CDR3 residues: CASIYREKAFF. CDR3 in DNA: TGTGCCAGCATATACAGGGAGAAGGCTTTCTTT.

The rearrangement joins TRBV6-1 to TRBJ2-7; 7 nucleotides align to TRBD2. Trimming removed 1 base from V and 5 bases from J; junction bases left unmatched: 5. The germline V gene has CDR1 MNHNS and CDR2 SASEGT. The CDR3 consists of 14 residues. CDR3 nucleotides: TGTGCCAGCAGTGAAGGTGGGGGGGTAGACGAGCAGTACTTC. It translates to CASSEGGGVDEQYF.